The 14 T cell receptor beta chains given below trace back to one sample, sequenced in a study of T cell responses to AZD1222 COVID-19 vaccine. Profiling relied on immunoSEQ multiplex PCR, and the TCRdb table lists in-frame clones only, not all of them. Here the sample spans 140,000 or so clones, about 92% being singletons. The material sequenced was peripheral blood, taken 28 days after the second AZD1222 dose. The receptors originated from an adult who received the AZD1222 COVID-19 vaccine.

The chain joins TRBV19 to TRBJ1-1; no reliable D call. Germline CDR1 LNHDA, CDR2 SQIVND (reference sequence). The CDR3 totals 15 residues. With 6 bases removed from V and 4 bases from J, the gap between germline ends came to 18 bases. The CDR3 spells CASRGSRNLGTEAFF. As DNA, the CDR3 is TGTGCCAGTAGGGGGTCCCGTAACCTGGGCACTGAAGCTTTCTTT.

As for this clone: The sample contains more than one DNA sequence encoding this CDR3. The chain joins TRBV3-1 (or the pseudogene TRBV3-2) to TRBJ1-5; D is ambiguous. There are 13 residues in the CDR3. Deletions cut 0 bases from V and 2 bases from J, with 2 bases between. The V gene's germline CDR1 is LGHDT and CDR2 YNNKEL (reference sequence). The CDR3 region is CASSQDGNQPQHF. The CDR3 nucleotides read TGTGCCAGCAGCCAAGACGGCAATCAGCCCCAGCATTTT.

In this sample, this clone turned up a few times. The chain is built from TRBV10-3 and TRBJ1-5; tentative D call: TRBD1 (5 bases). Trimming stripped 6 bases from V and 4 bases from J, with 10 bases between. Looked up from germline, CDR1 is ENHRY and CDR2 is SYGVKD. This CDR3 contains 13 residues. CDR3 residues: CAISGGENQPQHF. The CDR3 DNA follows: TGTGCCATCAGCGGGGGTGAGAATCAGCCCCAGCATTTT.

The V gene is TRBV5-1, the J gene TRBJ2-5; D might be TRBD2 (5 bases). Trimming stripped 7 bases from V and 5 bases from J, with 12 bases between. This CDR3 is 12 amino acids long. Germline V lookup: CDR1 SGHRS, CDR2 YFSETQ. The CDR3 here is CASAGEGETQYF. The CDR3 coding sequence is TGCGCCAGCGCAGGAGAGGGCGAGACCCAGTACTTC.

The J gene is TRBJ2-7, the V gene TRBV29-1; 7 bases align to TRBD1. CDR1 is SQVTM and CDR2 is ANQGSEA in the germline V gene. There are 12 residues in the CDR3. V was pared by 7 bases and J by 2 bases, with 5 bases of the junction left unmatched. CDR3 nucleotides: TGCAGCGGCCTCGGACAGGCCTACGAGCAGTACTTC. Its translation: CSGLGQAYEQYF.

The V and J genes are TRBV28 and TRBJ1-4; D is perhaps TRBD1 (6 bases). V gave up 5 bases and J gave up 4 bases, with 14 bases separating them. Germline loops: CDR1 MDHEN, CDR2 SYDVKM. The CDR3 totals 15 residues. The CDR3 coding sequence is TGTGCCAGCAGTCCCCCGACAGGTGTTAATGAAAAACTGTTTTTT. Translated: CASSPPTGVNEKLFF.

The chain couples TRBV5-1 to TRBJ1-1; D call uncertain. V lost 2 bases and J 6 bases, leaving 11 bases between the germline ends. The CDR3 has 13 amino acids. The germline CDR1 and CDR2 sequences are SGHRS and YFSETQ. The CDR3 protein is CASSLSSNAEAFF. Here the CDR3 DNA reads TGCGCCAGCAGCTTATCCAGTAACGCTGAAGCTTTCTTT.

The chain uses TRBV7-8 and TRBJ2-7; possible D gene TRBD2, 6 bases. Trimming shortened V by 1 base and J by 6 bases, and 10 bases separated the two germline ends. Germline V gene lookup returns CDR1 SGHVS and CDR2 FQNEAQ. The CDR3 is 13 residues long. CDR3 nucleotides: TGTGCCAGCAGCTTAGGCGTGGGGGGCGAGCAGTACTTC. Its protein product is CASSLGVGGEQYF.

This clone was seen more than once but under ten times. This sequence joins TRBV7-2 and TRBJ1-2, with D unresolved. The CDR3 is made up of 17 amino acids. Germline CDR1 reads SGHTA; CDR2 reads FQGNSA. V lost 1 base and J 6 bases, leaving 21 bases between the germline ends. For the CDR3, the DNA is TGTGCCAGCAGCTTAGAGTACAGAACGGTGCGGGCCCATGGCTACACCTTC. It translates to CASSLEYRTVRAHGYTF. Combining the CDR3 with reference TRBV7-2 and TRBJ1-2 gives the whole variable domain GAGVSQSPSNKVTEKGKDVELRCDPISGHTALYWYRQSLGQGLEFLIYFQGNSAPDKSGLPSDRFSAERTGGSVSTLTIQRTQQEDSAVYLCASSLEYRTVRAHGYTFGSGTRLTVV.

The rearrangement links TRBV5-1 to TRBJ2-5; 10 bases agree with TRBD2. Germline CDR1 SGHRS, CDR2 YFSETQ. The V segment lost 0 bases and the J segment 5 bases; nucleotides outside the gene matches: 16. This CDR3 has 19 amino acids. CDR3 nucleotides: TGCGCCAGCAGCTTGGGCCCGGCCACTAGCGGGACGCGAGGGGAGACCCAGTACTTC. It yields the protein CASSLGPATSGTRGETQYF.

This clone was counted once. The genes are TRBV7-3 and TRBJ2-1; TRBD2 aligns across 10 bases. This CDR3 region has 15 residues. Trimming cost V 3 bases and J 4 bases; bases outside gene matches: 3. CDR1 is SGHTA, CDR2 FQGTGA, per germline. The CDR3 nucleotides are TGTGCCAGCAGCTTCGGTAGCGGGGGGTACAATGAGCAGTTCTTC. Residues: CASSFGSGGYNEQFF.

This sequence joins TRBV7-9 and TRBJ1-2, with unresolved D. CDR1 and CDR2 from the germline V gene are SEHNR and FQNEAQ (reference sequence). This CDR3 has 13 amino acids. Trimming removed 0 bases at V and 5 bases at J, with 7 bases between. The CDR3 sequence: CASSLAGFYGYTF. DNA for the CDR3: TGTGCCAGCAGCTTAGCAGGGTTTTATGGCTACACCTTC.

The gene calls are TRBV7-8 and TRBJ1-1; D is uncertain. The CDR3 runs 18 residues. V was cut by 5 bases and J by 1 base, with 23 bases left in between. The germline CDR1 and CDR2 sequences are SGHVS and FQNEAQ. The CDR3 DNA sequence: TGTGCCAGCAGCCTTAGGCAAAAGGCGGGCGGTGGGAACACTGAAGCTTTCTTT. Amino acids: CASSLRQKAGGGNTEAFF.

The rearrangement links TRBV19 to TRBJ1-5, with 9 bases identical to TRBD1. Germline values: CDR1 LNHDA, CDR2 SQIVND (reference sequence). The CDR3 has 19 amino acids. With 5 bases clipped from V and 7 bases from J, the junction kept 21 bases outside the gene matches. CDR3 sequence: CASSGGPGTGSSLRQPQHF. CDR3 coding DNA: TGTGCCAGTAGTGGGGGACCCGGGACAGGGAGCTCCCTCAGGCAGCCCCAGCATTTT.